Following are 3 T cell receptor beta chains from one sample sequenced in a study of CD8+CD57+ T cells in acquired aplastic anemia. For sequencing, patients were chosen who had shown expansion of CD8+CD57+ cells by flow cytometry. Genomic DNA provided the template from which TCR beta VDJ and CDR3 profiles were obtained. TCRdb re-derived calls from the reads in MiXCR, one entry per CDR3 protein. The sample shows a few hundred thousand distinct CDR3 sequences, under 55% of them seen only once. The material sequenced was sorted CD4+, CD8+, or CD8+CD57+ T cells (not recorded which) from PBMCs. All receptors come from a human donor with aplastic anemia.

This rearrangement joins TRBV5-6 to TRBJ2-7; 7 bases are shared with TRBD1. The V gene's germline CDR1 is SGHDT and CDR2 YYEEEE. V gave up 4 bases and J gave up 10 bases; unmatched junction bases: 17. CDR3 length equals 15 residues. CDR3 sequence reads: CASSPDPGQEYGQYF. For the CDR3, the DNA is TGTGCCAGCAGCCCCGACCCAGGACAGGAGTACGGTCAGTACTTC.

The genes are TRBV5-1 and TRBJ2-7; TRBD2 matches at 13 bases. V dropped 0 bases and J dropped 6; count of bases not matched to a gene: 3. The CDR3 contains 15 residues. CDR1 and CDR2 from the germline V gene are SGHRS and YFSETQ. For the CDR3, the DNA is TGCGCCAGCAGCTTGGGGACTAGCGGGAGTGGCGAGCAGTACTTC. Translated, it gives CASSLGTSGSGEQYF.

This clonotype was seen a few times. The missing conserved phenylalanine or tryptophan at the end of this CDR3 makes a read error likely. The V call is TRBV6-5, the J call TRBJ2-7, with 9 positions matching TRBD1. CDR3 size: 14 residues. The germline CDR1 and CDR2 sequences are MNHEY and SVGAGI. The J segment lost 7 bases and the V segment lost 7 bases, leaving 11 bases of the junction unmatched. CDR3: CASTRGGQGGEQYL. Here the CDR3 DNA reads TGTGCCAGCACCAGGGGGGGACAGGGTGGAGAGCAGTACCTC.